This T cell receptor (beta chain) derives from a study of blood T cell repertoires in COVID-19. For the study at large: Samples taken during acute and convalescent COVID-19 were collected in the United States, Italy and Spain. T cells, B-cell-depleted T cells, or PBMCs provided the cDNA or gDNA that served as material.

Trimming left V 3 bases short and J 0 bases short, with 6 bases between. Looked up from germline, CDR1 is SNHLY and CDR2 is FYNNEI. There are 13 residues in the CDR3. Authors' methods: Estimates of nucleated cell counts were drawn from the amplification of reference gene primers. Sequenced by immunoSEQ multiplex PCR; TCRdb stores in-frame clones only, minus some. V and J calls and clone size are those listed in that table; D and trimming were worked out from the DNA. The table has 50,000 to 65,000 clones, roughly 84% seen once. The source material was peripheral blood. The clonotype was recovered from a man between 65 and 85 years old with acute or convalescent COVID-19. The chain combines TRBV2 with TRBJ2-7; D gene unclear. CDR3 in amino acids: CASSDKSSYEQYF. CDR3 coding DNA: TGTGCCAGCAGTGACAAGAGCTCCTACGAGCAGTACTTC.